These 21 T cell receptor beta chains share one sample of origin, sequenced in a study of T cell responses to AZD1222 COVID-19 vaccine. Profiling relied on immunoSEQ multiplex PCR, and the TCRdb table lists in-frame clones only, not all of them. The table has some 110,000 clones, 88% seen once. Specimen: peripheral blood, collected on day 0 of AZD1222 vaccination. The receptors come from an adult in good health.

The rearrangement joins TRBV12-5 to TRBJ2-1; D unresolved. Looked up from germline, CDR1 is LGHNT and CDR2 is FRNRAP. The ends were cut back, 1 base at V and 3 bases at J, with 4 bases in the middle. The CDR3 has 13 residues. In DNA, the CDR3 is TGTGCTAGTGGTTTGGATAACTACAATGAGCAGTTCTTC. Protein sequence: CASGLDNYNEQFF.

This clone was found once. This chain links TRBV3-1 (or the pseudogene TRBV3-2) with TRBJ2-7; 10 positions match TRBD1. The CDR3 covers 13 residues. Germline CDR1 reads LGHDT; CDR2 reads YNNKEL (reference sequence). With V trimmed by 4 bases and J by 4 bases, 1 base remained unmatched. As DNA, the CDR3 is TGTGCCAGCAGCCGGGACAGGGGTTACGAGCAGTACTTC. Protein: CASSRDRGYEQYF.

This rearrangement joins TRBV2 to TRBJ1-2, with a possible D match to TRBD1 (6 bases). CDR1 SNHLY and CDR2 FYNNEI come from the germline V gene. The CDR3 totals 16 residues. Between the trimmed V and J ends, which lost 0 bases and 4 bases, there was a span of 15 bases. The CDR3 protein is CASSEAPAGVIYGYTF. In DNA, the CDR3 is TGTGCCAGCAGTGAAGCCCCAGCAGGGGTCATCTATGGCTACACCTTC.

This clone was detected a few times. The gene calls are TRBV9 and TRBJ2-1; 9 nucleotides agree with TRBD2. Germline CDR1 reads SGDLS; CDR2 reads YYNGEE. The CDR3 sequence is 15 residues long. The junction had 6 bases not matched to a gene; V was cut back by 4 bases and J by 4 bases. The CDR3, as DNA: TGTGCCAGCAGCCCAGCGGGGGGCGGGTACAATGAGCAGTTCTTC. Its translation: CASSPAGGGYNEQFF.

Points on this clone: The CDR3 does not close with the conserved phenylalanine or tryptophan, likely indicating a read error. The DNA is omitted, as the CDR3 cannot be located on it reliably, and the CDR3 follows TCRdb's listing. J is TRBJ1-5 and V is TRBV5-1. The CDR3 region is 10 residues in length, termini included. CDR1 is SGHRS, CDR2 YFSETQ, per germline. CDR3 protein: CASSLDRGPE.

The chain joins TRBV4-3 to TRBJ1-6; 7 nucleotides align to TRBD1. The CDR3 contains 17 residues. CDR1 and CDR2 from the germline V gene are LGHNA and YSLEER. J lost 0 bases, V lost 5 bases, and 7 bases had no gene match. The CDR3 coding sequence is TGCGCCAGCAGCACGGGACAGATGAGCTCCTATAATTCACCCCTCCACTTT. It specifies CASSTGQMSSYNSPLHF.

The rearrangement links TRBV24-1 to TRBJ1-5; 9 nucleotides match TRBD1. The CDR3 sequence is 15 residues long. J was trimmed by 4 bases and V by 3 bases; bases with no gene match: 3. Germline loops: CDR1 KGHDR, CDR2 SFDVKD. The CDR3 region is CATSDPTGGNQPQHF. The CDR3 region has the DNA TGTGCCACCAGTGATCCGACAGGGGGAAATCAGCCCCAGCATTTT.

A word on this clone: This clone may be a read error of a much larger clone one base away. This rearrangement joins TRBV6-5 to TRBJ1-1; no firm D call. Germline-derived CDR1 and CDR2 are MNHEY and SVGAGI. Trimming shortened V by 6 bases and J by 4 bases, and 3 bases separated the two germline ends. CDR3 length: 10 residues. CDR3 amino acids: CASRFTEAFF. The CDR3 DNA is TGTGCCAGCAGATTCACTGAAGCTTTCTTT.

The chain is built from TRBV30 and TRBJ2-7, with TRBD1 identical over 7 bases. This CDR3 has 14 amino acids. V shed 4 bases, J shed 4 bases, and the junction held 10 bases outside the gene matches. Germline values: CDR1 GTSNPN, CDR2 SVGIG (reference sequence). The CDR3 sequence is CAWKPQGTQYEQYF. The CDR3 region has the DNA TGTGCCTGGAAACCACAGGGGACCCAGTACGAGCAGTACTTC.

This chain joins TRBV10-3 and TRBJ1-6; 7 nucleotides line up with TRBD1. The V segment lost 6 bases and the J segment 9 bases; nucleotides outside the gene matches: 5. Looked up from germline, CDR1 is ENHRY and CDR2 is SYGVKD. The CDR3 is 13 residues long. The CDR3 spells CAIRGQSSSPLHF. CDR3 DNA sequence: TGTGCCATCAGGGGACAGAGTAGTTCACCCCTCCACTTT.

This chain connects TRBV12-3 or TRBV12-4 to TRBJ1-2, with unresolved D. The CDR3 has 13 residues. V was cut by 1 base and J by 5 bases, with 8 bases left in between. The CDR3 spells CASSLDTAYGYTF. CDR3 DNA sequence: TGTGCCAGCAGTTTAGATACTGCTTATGGCTACACCTTC.

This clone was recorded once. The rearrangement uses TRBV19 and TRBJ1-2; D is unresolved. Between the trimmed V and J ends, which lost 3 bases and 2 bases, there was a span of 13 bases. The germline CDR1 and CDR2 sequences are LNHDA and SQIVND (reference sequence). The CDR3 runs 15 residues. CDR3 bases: TGTGCCAGTAGTATCCCCGGAGCCGTCAACTATGGCTACACCTTC. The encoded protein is CASSIPGAVNYGYTF.

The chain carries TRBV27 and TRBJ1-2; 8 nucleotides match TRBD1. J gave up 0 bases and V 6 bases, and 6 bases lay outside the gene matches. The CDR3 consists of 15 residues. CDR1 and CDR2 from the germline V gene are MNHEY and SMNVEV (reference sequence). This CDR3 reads CASRAGTGPNYGYTF. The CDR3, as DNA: TGTGCCAGCAGGGCCGGGACAGGTCCTAACTATGGCTACACCTTC.

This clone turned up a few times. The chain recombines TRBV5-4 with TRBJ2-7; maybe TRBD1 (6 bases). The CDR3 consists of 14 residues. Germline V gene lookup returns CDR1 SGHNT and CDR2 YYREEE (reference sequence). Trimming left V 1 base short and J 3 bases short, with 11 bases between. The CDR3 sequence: CASSLFGTHYEQYF. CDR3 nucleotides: TGTGCCAGCAGCTTGTTCGGGACACACTACGAGCAGTACTTC.

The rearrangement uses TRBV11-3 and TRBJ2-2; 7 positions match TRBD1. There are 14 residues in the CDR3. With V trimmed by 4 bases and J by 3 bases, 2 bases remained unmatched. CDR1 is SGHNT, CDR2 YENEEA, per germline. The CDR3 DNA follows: TGTGCCAGCAGCTGGGACAGCTACACCGGGGAGCTGTTTTTT. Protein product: CASSWDSYTGELFF.

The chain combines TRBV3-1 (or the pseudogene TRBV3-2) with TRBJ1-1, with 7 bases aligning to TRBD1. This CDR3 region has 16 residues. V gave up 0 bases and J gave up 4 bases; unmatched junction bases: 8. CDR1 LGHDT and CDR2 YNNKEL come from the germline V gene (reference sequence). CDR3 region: CASSQEGQPWGTEAFF. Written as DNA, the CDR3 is TGTGCCAGCAGCCAAGAGGGACAGCCATGGGGCACTGAAGCTTTCTTT.

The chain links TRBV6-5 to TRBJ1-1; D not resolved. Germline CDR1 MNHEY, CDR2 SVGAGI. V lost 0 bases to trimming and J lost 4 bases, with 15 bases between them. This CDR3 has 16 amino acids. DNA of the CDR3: TGTGCCAGCAGTTACTCGAATGTAGGGCAAGGCACTGAAGCTTTCTTT. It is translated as CASSYSNVGQGTEAFF.

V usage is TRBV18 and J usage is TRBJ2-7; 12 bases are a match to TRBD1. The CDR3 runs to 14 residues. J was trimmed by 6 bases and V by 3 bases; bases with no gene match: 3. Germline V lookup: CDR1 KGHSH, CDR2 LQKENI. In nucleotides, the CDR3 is TGTGCCAGCTCACCGGGACAGGGGGCGGGCGAGCAGTACTTC. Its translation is CASSPGQGAGEQYF.

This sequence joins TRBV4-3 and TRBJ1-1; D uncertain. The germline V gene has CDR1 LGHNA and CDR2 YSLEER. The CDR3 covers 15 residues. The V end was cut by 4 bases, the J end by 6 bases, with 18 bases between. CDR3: CASSLSDQGFAEAFF. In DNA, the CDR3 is TGCGCCAGCAGCCTATCGGATCAAGGGTTTGCTGAAGCTTTCTTT.

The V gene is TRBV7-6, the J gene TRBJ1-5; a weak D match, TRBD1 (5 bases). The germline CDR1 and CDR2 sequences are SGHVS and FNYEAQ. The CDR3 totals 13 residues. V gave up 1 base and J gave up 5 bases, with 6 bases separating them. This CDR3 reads CASSLGDYQPQHF. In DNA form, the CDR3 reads TGTGCCAGCAGCTTAGGGGACTATCAGCCCCAGCATTTT.

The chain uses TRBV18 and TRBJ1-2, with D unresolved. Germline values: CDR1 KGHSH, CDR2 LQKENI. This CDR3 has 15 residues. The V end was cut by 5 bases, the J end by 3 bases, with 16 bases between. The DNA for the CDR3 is TGTGCCAGCTCAGCCGGAGGACTGGTCGACTATGGCTACACCTTC. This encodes CASSAGGLVDYGYTF.